Listed below are T cell receptor beta chains from one sample, sequenced in a study of naive and memory T cell subsets. TCRdb used MiXCR to reprocess the UMI-ligation and nested PCR reads, holding one entry per CDR3 protein. This sample has 120,000 or so distinct CDR3 sequences, with 35% to 45% found just once. The specimen sequenced was central memory CD4+ T cells from blood. The receptors here all came from a human donor in good health. Both conserved end residues are trimmed from each CDR3.

j_call: TRBJ2-5
cdr3_length: 13
v_call: TRBV29-1
cdr3_aa: SVVTGTGYQETQY

j_call: TRBJ1-4
cdr3_length: 14
v_call: TRBV28
cdr3_aa: ASSLPGDSANEKLF

j_call: TRBJ2-7
cdr3_length: 15
v_call: TRBV18
cdr3_aa: ASSPLSGRATSYEQY

j_call: TRBJ2-3
cdr3_length: 16
v_call: TRBV7-2
cdr3_aa: ASSLTPHGTGEGDTQY

j_call: TRBJ2-1
cdr3_length: 14
v_call: TRBV5-5
cdr3_aa: ASSPTPSGTYNEQF

j_call: TRBJ2-5
cdr3_length: 16
v_call: TRBV28
cdr3_aa: ASSSPRQGTGSFRAQY

j_call: TRBJ2-7
cdr3_length: 11
v_call: TRBV9
cdr3_aa: ASSPTVGYEQY

j_call: TRBJ2-7
cdr3_length: 11
v_call: TRBV7-3
cdr3_aa: ASSSGTLTEQY

j_call: TRBJ1-5
cdr3_length: 11
v_call: TRBV28
cdr3_aa: ASSLGGSQPQH

j_call: TRBJ2-5
cdr3_length: 12
v_call: TRBV28
cdr3_aa: ASRGGGTQETQY

j_call: TRBJ2-1
cdr3_length: 16
v_call: TRBV6-7
cdr3_aa: ASSYPRLAGGGNNEQF

j_call: TRBJ2-5
cdr3_length: 13
v_call: TRBV20-1
cdr3_aa: SASASLAGGQTQY